The 18 T cell receptor beta chains below all came from one sample that was sequenced in a study of blood T cell repertoires in COVID-19. Assay: immunoSEQ multiplex PCR; the TCRdb copy retains only in-frame clones and omits some. This sample carries about 62,000 clones, 65% to 85% of them seen once, and the ten largest clones take under 8%. Material for sequencing was peripheral blood. The receptors shown here come from a human donor in a cohort sampled during active COVID-19.

The CDR3 nucleotides are TGTGCTAGTGGCTTTCGAGACAGGGGAAATCCCTTCTCCTACAATGAGCAGTTCTTC. Its protein is CASGFRDRGNPFSYNEQFF. The rearrangement links TRBV12-5 to TRBJ2-1; 8 bases line up with TRBD1. V trimming: 6 bases; J trimming: 0 bases; junction bases outside the gene matches: 16. The CDR3 is 19 amino acids. CDR1 is LGHNT and CDR2 is FRNRAP in the germline V gene.

This chain connects TRBV15 to TRBJ2-6, with D possibly TRBD1 on 6 matching bases. The CDR3 has 18 amino acids. In germline, CDR1 is LNHNV, CDR2 YYDKDF (reference sequence). V was cut by 3 bases and J by 0 bases, with 15 bases left in between. The CDR3 region has the DNA TGTGCCACCAGCAGGGACAGAGCTCCCTTCTCTGGGGCCAACGTCCTGACTTTC. Its protein is CATSRDRAPFSGANVLTF.

This clone was detected only a few times. The chain combines TRBV4-2 with TRBJ1-2; 7 bases are shared with TRBD1. V lost 3 bases to trimming and J lost 7 bases; unmatched junction nucleotides: 8. This CDR3 spans 14 amino acids. Germline values: CDR1 LGHNA, CDR2 YNFKEQ. The CDR3 DNA sequence: TGTGCCAGCAGCCACTCTAGACAGGGTACTGGCTACACCTTC. This codes for CASSHSRQGTGYTF.

V and J are TRBV19 and TRBJ2-5; TRBD1 matches 11 bases. With V trimmed by 1 base and J by 5 bases, 3 bases remained unmatched. The germline gives CDR1 LNHDA, CDR2 SQIVND (reference sequence). There are 15 residues in the CDR3. In DNA, the CDR3 is TGTGCCAGTAGTATAGGGACAGGGGGCCTCGAGACCCAGTACTTC. As protein: CASSIGTGGLETQYF.

The chain is built from TRBV28 and TRBJ2-2; 11 bases match TRBD1. V lost 5 bases to trimming and J lost 7 bases; unmatched junction nucleotides: 9. In germline, CDR1 is MDHEN, CDR2 SYDVKM. This CDR3 is 16 amino acids long. The CDR3 reads CASSATGTGGFGELFF. The CDR3 DNA sequence: TGTGCCAGCAGTGCTACCGGGACAGGGGGTTTCGGGGAGCTGTTTTTT.

This clone appeared a single time. The chain has TRBV5-6 and TRBJ2-7; D is unclear. The germline V gene has CDR1 SGHDT and CDR2 YYEEEE. Trimming took 7 bases from V and 4 from J, leaving 12 bases between them. The CDR3 contains 12 residues. The CDR3 protein is CASGSQAYEQYF. The CDR3 DNA follows: TGTGCCAGCGGCTCCCAGGCATACGAGCAGTACTTC.

The chain recombines TRBV2 with TRBJ2-3; D might be TRBD2 (5 bases). V gave up 6 bases and J gave up 3 bases, with 13 bases separating them. The germline V gene encodes CDR1 SNHLY and CDR2 FYNNEI. The CDR3 runs to 14 residues. The CDR3 loop is CASSYGIPTDTQYF. CDR3 bases: TGTGCCAGCAGCTACGGGATTCCGACAGATACGCAGTATTTT.

CDR3 sequence (DNA): TGCGCCAGCAGCTTAACGACAGGGGGCTACGAGCAGTACTTC. As protein: CASSLTTGGYEQYF. The gene calls are TRBV5-1 and TRBJ2-7; 9 nucleotides agree with TRBD1. The CDR3 runs 14 residues. Germline CDR1 is SGHRS and CDR2 is YFSETQ. V trimming: 2 bases; J trimming: 3 bases; junction bases outside the gene matches: 3.

The rearrangement joins TRBV18 to TRBJ1-3; 8 positions match TRBD1. Per germline, CDR1 KGHSH and CDR2 LQKENI. Losses at the gene ends were 3 bases for V and 2 bases for J; bases not matched to a gene: 9. CDR3 size: 17 residues. The CDR3 here is CASSPQVQGVTGNTIYF. The CDR3 DNA is TGTGCCAGCTCACCTCAAGTACAGGGGGTGACTGGAAACACCATATATTTT.

V is TRBV5-1 and J is TRBJ2-3, with 8 nucleotides matching TRBD2. The CDR3 runs to 16 residues. J gave up 2 bases and V 3 bases, and 8 bases lay outside the gene matches. The germline V gene encodes CDR1 SGHRS and CDR2 YFSETQ. CDR3 in DNA: TGCGCCAGCAGCTCGCTACTAGCGGTGGACACAGATACGCAGTATTTT. This translates into CASSSLLAVDTDTQYF.

The V call is TRBV2, the J call TRBJ2-7; 12 bases line up with TRBD2. The germline V gene encodes CDR1 SNHLY and CDR2 FYNNEI. This CDR3 is 17 amino acids long. The V and J ends lost 0 bases and 0 bases, in that order; junction bases with no gene match: 3. CDR3 DNA sequence: TGTGCCAGCAGTGAAGCGGGACTAGCGGGTAGCTCCTACGAGCAGTACTTC. Residues: CASSEAGLAGSSYEQYF.

The rearrangement joins TRBV5-1 to TRBJ1-6; D gene unclear. The CDR3 has 14 residues. Trimming took 4 bases from V and 5 from J, leaving 10 bases between them. CDR1 is SGHRS, CDR2 YFSETQ, per germline. The CDR3 loop is CASSPEGNNSPLHF. As DNA, the CDR3 is TGCGCCAGCAGCCCTGAGGGCAATAATTCACCCCTCCACTTT.

The chain links TRBV19 to TRBJ1-2; D perhaps matches TRBD1 (5 bases). V lost 5 bases and J 4 bases, leaving 11 bases between the germline ends. Germline V gene lookup returns CDR1 LNHDA and CDR2 SQIVND (reference sequence). The CDR3 extends over 13 amino acids. The CDR3 here is CASSFQGSYGYTF. The DNA for the CDR3 is TGTGCCAGTAGTTTTCAGGGAAGCTATGGCTACACCTTC.

The chain is built from TRBV19 and TRBJ2-7; D remains unclear. Between the trimmed V and J ends, which lost 6 bases and 2 bases, there was a span of 17 bases. CDR1 is LNHDA and CDR2 is SQIVND in the germline V gene (reference sequence). CDR3 length: 15 residues. This CDR3 is CASSTGRRPTYEQYF. In DNA form, the CDR3 reads TGTGCCAGTAGCACCGGTCGCAGGCCCACCTACGAGCAGTACTTC.

V is TRBV3-1 (or the pseudogene TRBV3-2) and J is TRBJ2-3; weak D call: TRBD1 (5 bases). Trimming shortened V by 0 bases and J by 1 base, and 17 bases separated the two germline ends. The CDR3 extends over 18 amino acids. Germline-derived CDR1 and CDR2 are LGHDT and YNNKEL (reference sequence). CDR3 nucleotide sequence: TGTGCCAGCAGCCAAGATTGGGGCTCTTATAGGGGCACAGATACGCAGTATTTT. This encodes CASSQDWGSYRGTDTQYF.

The genes are TRBV5-4 and TRBJ2-1; TRBD2 matches at 9 bases. Trimming at V came to 4 bases and at J to 9 bases, leaving 8 bases not matched to a gene. Looked up from germline, CDR1 is SGHNT and CDR2 is YYREEE (reference sequence). The CDR3 extends over 14 amino acids. The CDR3 is CASSPAGGRGEQFF. DNA of the CDR3: TGTGCCAGCAGCCCAGCGGGGGGTAGGGGTGAGCAGTTCTTC. Together with reference TRBV5-4 and TRBJ2-1, the CDR3 gives the full variable domain: ETGVTQSPTHLIKTRGQQVTLRCSSQSGHNTVSWYQQALGQGPQFIFQYYREEENGRGNFPPRFSGLQFPNYSSELNVNALELDDSALYLCASSPAGGRGEQFFGPGTRLTVL.

The chain uses TRBV10-3 and TRBJ1-2, with TRBD1 matching over 8 bases. The germline CDR1 and CDR2 sequences are ENHRY and SYGVKD. Germline trimming cut 6 bases from V and 1 base from J; bases unmatched to any gene: 4. CDR3 length: 14 residues. DNA for the CDR3: TGTGCCATCAGCACAGGGGGGATTAACTATGGCTACACCTTC. Amino acids: CAISTGGINYGYTF.

In its sample, this clone was seen once. The V gene is TRBV3-1 (or the pseudogene TRBV3-2), the J gene TRBJ1-4, with a possible D match to TRBD1 (6 bases). In germline, CDR1 is LGHDT, CDR2 YNNKEL (reference sequence). Trimming left V 7 bases short and J 7 bases short, with 16 bases between. This CDR3 is built from 14 residues. CDR3 sequence: CASTSAGGGEKLFF. The CDR3 DNA follows: TGTGCCAGCACCTCAGCGGGGGGCGGTGAAAAACTGTTTTTT.